Presented here are 15 T cell receptor beta chains from one specimen sequenced in a study of T cell responses to AZD1222 COVID-19 vaccine. Method: immunoSEQ multiplex PCR; TCRdb's copy keeps in-frame clones and lacks some. The repertoire consists of around 140,000 clones, with around 84% occurring once and the leading ten covering approximately 4.7%. Sample: peripheral blood, taken 28 days after the second AZD1222 dose. The source of these receptors is an adult who received the AZD1222 COVID-19 vaccine.

The CDR3, as DNA: TGTGCCTGGAGTGGGACAGGGGGGAATGAAAAACTGTTTTTT. It translates to CAWSGTGGNEKLFF. The gene calls are TRBV30 and TRBJ1-4; 10 bases map to TRBD1. Germline lookup yields CDR1 GTSNPN and CDR2 SVGIG (reference sequence). The CDR3 has 14 amino acids. J lost 5 bases, V lost 1 base, and 1 base had no gene match.

The CDR3 sequence is CASSLQLAGNYNEQFF. The CDR3 coding sequence is TGTGCCAGCAGTTTACAACTAGCGGGGAACTACAATGAGCAGTTCTTC. This sequence joins TRBV27 and TRBJ2-1; 10 bases map to TRBD2. V gave up 2 bases and J gave up 3 bases; unmatched junction bases: 4. CDR1 and CDR2 from the germline V gene are MNHEY and SMNVEV (reference sequence). The CDR3 sequence is 16 residues long.

J is TRBJ1-2 and V is TRBV7-9, with D possibly TRBD1 on 5 matching bases. CDR1 is SEHNR and CDR2 is FQNEAQ in the germline V gene (reference sequence). Trimming left V 5 bases short and J 3 bases short, with 13 bases between. This CDR3 is 14 amino acids long. CDR3 loop: CASSPRGSDYGYTF. As DNA, the CDR3 is TGTGCCAGCAGCCCTAGGGGTAGCGACTATGGCTACACCTTC.

The chain recombines TRBV5-5 with TRBJ2-7, with D uncertain. The CDR3 spans 13 residues. V dropped 0 bases and J dropped 3 bases, with 7 bases sitting between them. CDR1 SGHKS and CDR2 YYEKEE come from the germline V gene (reference sequence). The CDR3 spells CASSLVGLYEQYF. For the CDR3, the DNA is TGTGCCAGCAGCTTGGTCGGGCTCTACGAGCAGTACTTC.

The V gene is TRBV2, the J gene TRBJ1-2, with 10 positions matching TRBD1. V dropped 4 bases and J dropped 4; count of bases not matched to a gene: 9. The CDR3 is made up of 16 amino acids. Germline CDR1 SNHLY, CDR2 FYNNEI. Written as DNA, the CDR3 is TGTGCCAGCAGTGGAGGGGGACAGGGGCTGTTCTATGGCTACACCTTC. Its translation: CASSGGGQGLFYGYTF. The whole variable domain, filled in from reference TRBV2 and TRBJ1-2, reads EPEVTQTPSHQVTQMGQEVILRCVPISNHLYFYWYRQILGQKVEFLVSFYNNEISEKSEIFDDQFSVERPDGSNFTLKIRSTKLEDSAMYFCASSGGGQGLFYGYTFGSGTRLTVV.

The chain combines TRBV25-1 with TRBJ2-5; D might be TRBD1 or TRBD2, each matching 5 bases. V lost 1 base, J lost 1 base, and 13 bases lay in between. Looked up from germline, CDR1 is MGHDK and CDR2 is SYGVNS. This CDR3 contains 16 residues. CDR3 loop: CASSESMGVRQETQYF. The CDR3 coding sequence is TGTGCCAGCAGTGAATCAATGGGGGTCCGCCAAGAGACCCAGTACTTC.

The V gene is TRBV19, the J gene TRBJ2-7; the D gene is possibly TRBD1 (6 bases). Germline-derived CDR1 and CDR2 are LNHDA and SQIVND (reference sequence). The CDR3 has 13 amino acids. V was cut by 3 bases and J by 4 bases, with 10 bases left in between. The CDR3 protein is CASSMVQGYEQYF. The CDR3, as DNA: TGTGCCAGTAGTATGGTCCAGGGGTACGAGCAGTACTTC.

The table lists this clone with a few counts. The V gene is TRBV3-1 (or the pseudogene TRBV3-2), the J gene TRBJ1-2; 8 nucleotides agree with TRBD1. Germline values: CDR1 LGHDT, CDR2 YNNKEL (reference sequence). Trimming removed 1 base from V and 4 bases from J; junction bases left unmatched: 8. This CDR3 contains 16 residues. As DNA, the CDR3 is TGTGCCAGCAGCCAAGCGAACCTAGGACAGGGCTATGGCTACACCTTC. Amino acids: CASSQANLGQGYGYTF.

This clone was detected once. V gene TRBV6-5 combines with J gene TRBJ2-2, with D tentatively TRBD2 (7 bases). The CDR3 totals 14 residues. CDR1 and CDR2 (germline): MNHEY, SVGAGI. Trimming stripped 7 bases from V and 7 bases from J, with 16 bases between. The CDR3: CASNLLGGGGELFF. CDR3 DNA: TGTGCCAGCAATTTGTTAGGGGGGGGCGGGGAGCTGTTTTTT.

The DNA of the CDR3 is TGTGCCAGCGCTTATAGAGCGAATGAGCAGTTCTTC. It specifies CASAYRANEQFF. The chain links TRBV12-3 or TRBV12-4 to TRBJ2-1; D remains ambiguous. Between the trimmed V and J ends, which lost 8 bases and 7 bases, there was a span of 12 bases. This CDR3 is 12 amino acids long.

The V call is TRBV27, the J call TRBJ2-2, with D perhaps matching TRBD2 (6 bases). The CDR3 is 14 residues long. With 5 bases removed from V and 4 bases from J, the gap between germline ends came to 11 bases. Germline CDR1 reads MNHEY; CDR2 reads SMNVEV (reference sequence). The CDR3 region has the DNA TGTGCCAGCAGTCTCGGACTATTCACCGGGGAGCTGTTTTTT. Its translation: CASSLGLFTGELFF.

The chain has TRBV2 and TRBJ2-3; D is ambiguous. Trimming removed 8 bases from V and 2 bases from J, with 11 bases in between. The CDR3 length is 13 residues. Germline-derived CDR1 and CDR2 are SNHLY and FYNNEI. The CDR3 loop reads CASGTDTTDTQYF. In nucleotides, the CDR3 is TGTGCCAGCGGAACGGATACCACAGATACGCAGTATTTT.

This clone occurred once. The V call is TRBV19, the J call TRBJ1-4; the match to TRBD1 covers 7 bases. Germline lookup yields CDR1 LNHDA and CDR2 SQIVND (reference sequence). Germline trimming cut 5 bases from V and 6 bases from J; bases unmatched to any gene: 9. The CDR3 runs to 15 residues. The CDR3 is CASSPQTGIDEKLFF. In nucleotides, the CDR3 is TGTGCCAGTAGTCCGCAGACAGGGATAGATGAAAAACTGTTTTTT.

This chain connects TRBV6-5 to TRBJ1-2; D perhaps matches TRBD1 (6 bases). V shed 5 bases and J shed 0 bases, with 13 bases lying between them. The CDR3 spans 15 residues. The germline CDR1 and CDR2 sequences are MNHEY and SVGAGI. The CDR3 coding sequence is TGTGCCAGCAGTACCCGGGACACCCCTAACTATGGCTACACCTTC. As protein: CASSTRDTPNYGYTF.

The chain has TRBV4-2 and TRBJ2-3; TRBD2 matches 11 bases. Germline V CDR1 and CDR2: LGHNA, YNFKEQ. The CDR3 consists of 16 residues. V gave up 0 bases and J gave up 5 bases; unmatched junction bases: 4. The CDR3 DNA follows: TGTGCCAGCAGCCAAGACGGCGGACTAGCGGGAGATACGCAGTATTTT. Translation gives CASSQDGGLAGDTQYF.